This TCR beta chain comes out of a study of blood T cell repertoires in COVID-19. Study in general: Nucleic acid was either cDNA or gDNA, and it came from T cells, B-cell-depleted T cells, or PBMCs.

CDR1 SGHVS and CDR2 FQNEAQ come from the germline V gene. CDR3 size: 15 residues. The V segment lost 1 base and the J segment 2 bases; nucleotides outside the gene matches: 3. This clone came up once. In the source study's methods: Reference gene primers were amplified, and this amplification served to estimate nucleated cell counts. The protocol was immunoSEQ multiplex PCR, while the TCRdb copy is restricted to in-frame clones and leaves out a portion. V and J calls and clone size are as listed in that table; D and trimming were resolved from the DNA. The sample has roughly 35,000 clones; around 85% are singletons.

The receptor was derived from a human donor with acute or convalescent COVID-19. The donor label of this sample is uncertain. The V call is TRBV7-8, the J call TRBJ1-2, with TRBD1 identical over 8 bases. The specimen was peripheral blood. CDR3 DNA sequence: TGTGCCAGCAGCTTAGAGACAGGGGCAAACTATGGCTACACCTTC. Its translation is CASSLETGANYGYTF.